This T cell receptor (beta chain) originates from a study of identifying expanded T cells in peripheral blood. Data came from immunoSEQ multiplex PCR; TCRdb stores just in-frame clones and leaves some out. Altogether 100,000 to 150,000 clones are present, more than 80% being singletons, with the ten largest covering about 3.1%. This CDR3 has 11 residues. The germline gives CDR1 SQVTM, CDR2 ANQGSEA. The germline V and J ends were trimmed by 3 bases and 7 bases, with 9 bases remaining between them. The sample comprised blood. The sequence came from a person between 18 and 75 years old in good health. The chain carries TRBV29-1 and TRBJ1-1; no clear D. CDR3 sequence reads: CSVDRLREAFF. The CDR3 region has the DNA TGCAGCGTTGATCGGCTACGTGAAGCTTTCTTT.